The present TCR beta chain was sequenced within a study of technical replicates of blood from a few donors. Produced via immunoSEQ multiplex PCR; TCRdb's table is partial and in-frame only. Among tens of thousands of clones listed, 95% were seen once. Germline assignment: CDR1 MDHEN and CDR2 SYDVKM. The CDR3 length is 12 residues. V shed 6 bases, J shed 15 bases, and the junction held 11 bases outside the gene matches. Sequencing input: T cells isolated from PBMCs. This rearrangement joins TRBV28 to TRBJ2-4; 7 positions agree with TRBD1. The receptor's source is a human donor in good health. The CDR3 coding sequence is TGTGCCAGCAGGTCACAGGGGTTTGGGTTGTACTTC. Translation gives CASRSQGFGLYF.